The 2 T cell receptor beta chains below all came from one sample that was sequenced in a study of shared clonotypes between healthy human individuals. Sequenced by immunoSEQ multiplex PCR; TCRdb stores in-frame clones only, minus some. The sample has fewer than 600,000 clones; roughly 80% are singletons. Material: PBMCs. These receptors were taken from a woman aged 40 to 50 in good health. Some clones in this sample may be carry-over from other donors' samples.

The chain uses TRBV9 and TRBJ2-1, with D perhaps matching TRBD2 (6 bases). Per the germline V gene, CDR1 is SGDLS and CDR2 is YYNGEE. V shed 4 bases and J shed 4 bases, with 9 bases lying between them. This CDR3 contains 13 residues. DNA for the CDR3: TGTGCCAGCAGCCCCGGGAGTTACAATGAGCAGTTCTTC. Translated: CASSPGSYNEQFF.

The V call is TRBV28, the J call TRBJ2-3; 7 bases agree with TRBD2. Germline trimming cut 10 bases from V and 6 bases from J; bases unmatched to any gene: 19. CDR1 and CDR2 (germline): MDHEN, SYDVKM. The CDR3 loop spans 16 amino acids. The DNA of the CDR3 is TGTGCCACCCGGTCAAGAAGGGGAGGGGCCTGGGATACGCAGTATTTT. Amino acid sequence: CATRSRRGGAWDTQYF. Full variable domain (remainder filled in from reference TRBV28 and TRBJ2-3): DVKVTQSSRYLVKRTGEKVFLECVQDMDHENMFWYRQDPGLGLRLIYFSYDVKMKEKGDIPEGYSVSREKKERFSLILESASTNQTSMYLCATRSRRGGAWDTQYFGPGTRLTVL.